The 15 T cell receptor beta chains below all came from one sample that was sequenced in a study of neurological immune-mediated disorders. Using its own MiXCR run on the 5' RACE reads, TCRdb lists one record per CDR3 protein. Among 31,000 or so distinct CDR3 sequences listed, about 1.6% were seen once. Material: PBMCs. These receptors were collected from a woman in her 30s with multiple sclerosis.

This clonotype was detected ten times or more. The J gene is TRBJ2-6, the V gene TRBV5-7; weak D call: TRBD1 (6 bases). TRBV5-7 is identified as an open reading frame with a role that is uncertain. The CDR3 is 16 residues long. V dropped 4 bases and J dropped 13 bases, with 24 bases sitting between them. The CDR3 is CASSGTLTGMDWVLTF. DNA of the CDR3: TGTGCCAGCAGCGGTACCCTCACAGGGATGGATTGGGTCCTGACTTTC.

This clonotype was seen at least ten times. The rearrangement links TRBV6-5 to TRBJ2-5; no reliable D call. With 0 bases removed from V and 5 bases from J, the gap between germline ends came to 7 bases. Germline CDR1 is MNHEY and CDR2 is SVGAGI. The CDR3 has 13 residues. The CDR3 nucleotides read TGTGCCAGCAGTTACTCCCCTGAGGAGACCCAGTACTTC. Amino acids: CASSYSPEETQYF.

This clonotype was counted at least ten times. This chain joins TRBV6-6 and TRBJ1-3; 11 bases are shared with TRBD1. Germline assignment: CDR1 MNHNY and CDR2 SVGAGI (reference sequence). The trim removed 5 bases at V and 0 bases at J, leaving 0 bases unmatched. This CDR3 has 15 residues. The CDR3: CASSGTGGSGNTIYF. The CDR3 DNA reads TGTGCCAGCAGTGGGACAGGGGGCTCTGGAAACACCATATATTTT.

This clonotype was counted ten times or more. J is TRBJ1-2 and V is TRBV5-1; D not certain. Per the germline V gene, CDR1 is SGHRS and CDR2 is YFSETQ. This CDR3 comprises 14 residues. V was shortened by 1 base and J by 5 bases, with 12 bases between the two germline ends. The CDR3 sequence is CASSLSAGGYGYTF. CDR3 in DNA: TGCGCCAGCAGCTTGTCCGCCGGCGGATATGGCTACACCTTC.

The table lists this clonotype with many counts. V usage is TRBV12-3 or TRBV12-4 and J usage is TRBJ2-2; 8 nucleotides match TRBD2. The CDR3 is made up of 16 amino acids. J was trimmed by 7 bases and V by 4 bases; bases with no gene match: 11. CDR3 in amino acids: CASSSASIAGSGELFF. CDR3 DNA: TGTGCCAGCAGTTCTGCTTCGATAGCGGGGAGCGGGGAGCTGTTTTTT.

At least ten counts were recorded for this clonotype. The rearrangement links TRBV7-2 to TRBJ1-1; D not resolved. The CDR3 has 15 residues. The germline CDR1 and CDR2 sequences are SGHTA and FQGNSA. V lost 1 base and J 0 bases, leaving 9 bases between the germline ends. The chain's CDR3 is CASSLGVGLNTEAFF. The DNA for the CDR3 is TGTGCCAGCAGCTTAGGGGTTGGATTGAACACTGAAGCTTTCTTT.

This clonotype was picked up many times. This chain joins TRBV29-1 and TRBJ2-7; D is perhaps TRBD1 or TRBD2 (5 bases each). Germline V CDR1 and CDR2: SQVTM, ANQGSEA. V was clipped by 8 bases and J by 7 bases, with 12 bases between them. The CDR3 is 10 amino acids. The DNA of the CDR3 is TGCAGCACAGGAGGAGCAGAGCAGTACTTC. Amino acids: CSTGGAEQYF.

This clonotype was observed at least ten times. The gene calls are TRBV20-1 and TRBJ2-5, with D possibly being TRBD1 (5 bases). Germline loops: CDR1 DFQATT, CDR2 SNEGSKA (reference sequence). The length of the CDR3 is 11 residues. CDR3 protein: CSPSGAETQYF. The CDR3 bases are TGCAGCCCTAGTGGGGCGGAGACCCAGTACTTC.

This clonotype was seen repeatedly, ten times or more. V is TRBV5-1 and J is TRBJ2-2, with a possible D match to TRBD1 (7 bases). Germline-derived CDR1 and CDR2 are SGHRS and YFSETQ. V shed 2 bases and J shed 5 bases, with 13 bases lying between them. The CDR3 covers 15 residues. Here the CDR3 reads CASSFGPGGTGELFF. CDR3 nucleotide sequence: TGCGCCAGCAGCTTCGGACCAGGGGGGACCGGGGAGCTGTTTTTT.

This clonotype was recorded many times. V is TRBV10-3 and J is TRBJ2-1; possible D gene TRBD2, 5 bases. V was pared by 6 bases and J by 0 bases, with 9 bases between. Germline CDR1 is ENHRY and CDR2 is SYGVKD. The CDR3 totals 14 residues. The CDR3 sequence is CAISGVSSYNEQFF. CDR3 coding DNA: TGTGCCATCAGCGGGGTTAGCTCCTACAATGAGCAGTTCTTC.

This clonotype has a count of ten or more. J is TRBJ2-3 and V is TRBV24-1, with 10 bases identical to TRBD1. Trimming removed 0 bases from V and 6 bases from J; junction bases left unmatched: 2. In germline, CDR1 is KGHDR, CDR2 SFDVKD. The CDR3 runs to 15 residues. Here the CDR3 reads CATSDLSGQGDTQYF. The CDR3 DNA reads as TGTGCCACCAGTGATTTGTCGGGACAGGGGGATACGCAGTATTTT.

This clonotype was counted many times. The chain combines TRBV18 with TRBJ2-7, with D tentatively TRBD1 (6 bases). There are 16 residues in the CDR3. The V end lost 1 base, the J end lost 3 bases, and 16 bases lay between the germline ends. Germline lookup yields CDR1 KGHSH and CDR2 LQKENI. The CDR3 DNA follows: TGTGCCAGCTCACCACTGGCCGCAGGGGCGGACTACGAGCAGTACTTC. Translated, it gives CASSPLAAGADYEQYF. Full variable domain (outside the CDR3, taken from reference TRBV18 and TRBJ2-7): NAGVMQNPRHLVRRRGQEARLRCSPMKGHSHVYWYRQLPEEGLKFMVYLQKENIIDESGMPKERFSAEFPKEGPSILRIQQVVRGDSAAYFCASSPLAAGADYEQYFGPGTRLTVT.

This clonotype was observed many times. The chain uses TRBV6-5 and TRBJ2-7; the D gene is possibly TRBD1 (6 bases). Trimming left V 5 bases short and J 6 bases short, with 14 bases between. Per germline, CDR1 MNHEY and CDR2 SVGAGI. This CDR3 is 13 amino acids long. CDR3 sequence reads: CASSLFRGGEQYF. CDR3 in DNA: TGTGCCAGCAGTCTCTTCAGGGGCGGCGAGCAGTACTTC.

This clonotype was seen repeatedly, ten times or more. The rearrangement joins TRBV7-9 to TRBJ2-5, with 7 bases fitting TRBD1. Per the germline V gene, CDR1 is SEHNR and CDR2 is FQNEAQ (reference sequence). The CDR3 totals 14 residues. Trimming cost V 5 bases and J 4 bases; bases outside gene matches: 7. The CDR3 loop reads CASSPQGGGETQYF. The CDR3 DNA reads TGTGCCAGCAGCCCGCAAGGGGGCGGAGAGACCCAGTACTTC.

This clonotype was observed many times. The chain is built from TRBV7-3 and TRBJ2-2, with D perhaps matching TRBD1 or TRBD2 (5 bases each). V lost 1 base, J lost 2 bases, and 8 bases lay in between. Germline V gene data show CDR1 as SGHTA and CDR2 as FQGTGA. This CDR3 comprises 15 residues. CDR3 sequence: CASSLMGRNTGELFF. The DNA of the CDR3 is TGTGCCAGCAGCTTAATGGGACGAAACACCGGGGAGCTGTTTTTT.